These 17 T cell receptor beta chains were all obtained from the same sample, sequenced in a study of cytomegalovirus exposure and HLA in healthy donors (dated by TCRdb to about 2017). The library relied on the immunoSEQ multiplex PCR assay. For the multiplex PCR, a mixture combining 60 forward primers for TCR Vbeta segments and 13 reverse primers for TCR Jbeta segments was used. In its TCRdb copy, this immuneACCESS table keeps in-frame sequences only and misses some clones. Where compared with another copy, unresolved V genes explain less than half of these, and the others have no known cause. The sample profile shows about 160,000 clones; approximately 80% of them were found once. Clones ranked in the top ten supply about 1.2% of the sample. Sequenced input: PBMCs. The origin of the receptors is a boy between 2 and 10 years old in good health and CMV-seronegative.

The chain has TRBV5-6 and TRBJ2-5; the match to TRBD2 covers 16 bases. The V and J ends lost 5 bases and 2 bases, in that order; junction bases with no gene match: 3. Germline V lookup: CDR1 SGHDT, CDR2 YYEEEE. The CDR3 contains 16 residues. CDR3 bases: TGTGCCAGCAGGGGACTAGCGGGAGGGAGACAAGAGACCCAGTACTTC. It codes for CASRGLAGGRQETQYF. Full variable domain (outside the CDR3, taken from reference TRBV5-6 and TRBJ2-5): DAGVTQSPTHLIKTRGQQVTLRCSPKSGHDTVSWYQQALGQGPQFIFQYYEEEERQRGNFPDRFSGHQFPNYSSELNVNALLLGDSALYLCASRGLAGGRQETQYFGPGTRLLVL.

The chain has TRBV19 and TRBJ2-5, with TRBD2 identical over 8 bases. This CDR3 contains 15 residues. The J segment lost 2 bases and the V segment lost 6 bases, leaving 8 bases of the junction unmatched. Germline V gene lookup returns CDR1 LNHDA and CDR2 SQIVND (reference sequence). CDR3 residues: CASRSAGGGQETQYF. Here the CDR3 DNA reads TGTGCCAGTAGATCCGCGGGGGGAGGGCAAGAGACCCAGTACTTC. Together with reference TRBV19 and TRBJ2-5, the CDR3 gives the full variable domain: DGGITQSPKYLFRKEGQNVTLSCEQNLNHDAMYWYRQDPGQGLRLIYYSQIVNDFQKGDIAEGYSVSREKKESFPLTVTSAQKNPTAFYLCASRSAGGGQETQYFGPGTRLLVL.

The chain is built from TRBV27 and TRBJ2-5; 12 bases align to TRBD2. This CDR3 comprises 15 residues. Germline V lookup: CDR1 MNHEY, CDR2 SMNVEV (reference sequence). The V segment lost 6 bases and the J segment 5 bases; nucleotides outside the gene matches: 7. The CDR3, as DNA: TGTGCCAGCAGCATACTAGCGGGAGGTTCTGAGACCCAGTACTTC. Amino acid sequence: CASSILAGGSETQYF.

The chain recombines TRBV6-1 with TRBJ1-5, with D perhaps TRBD1 (6 bases). Per germline, CDR1 MNHNS and CDR2 SASEGT. CDR3 length: 14 amino acids. Trimming took off 8 bases at V and 5 bases at J, with 16 bases between the two ends. CDR3 residues: CASSSDRLDQPQHF. The CDR3 DNA reads as TGTGCCAGCTCATCCGACAGGCTAGATCAGCCCCAGCATTTT.

This clone was counted a few times. V gene TRBV30 combines with J gene TRBJ1-2; D is possibly TRBD1 (5 bases). V was clipped by 5 bases and J by 2 bases, with 12 bases between them. The germline V gene encodes CDR1 GTSNPN and CDR2 SVGIG (reference sequence). The CDR3 has 13 residues. In DNA, the CDR3 is TGTGCCTGGTCCTCAGACAGAAACTATGGCTACACCTTC. Its protein product is CAWSSDRNYGYTF.

A remark on this clone: Other DNA sequences in the same sample also yield this CDR3. CDR3 residues: CASSPLAGANTGELFF. DNA for the CDR3: TGTGCCAGCTCCCCCCTTGCGGGCGCGAACACCGGGGAGCTGTTTTTT. V is TRBV18 and J is TRBJ2-2; D perhaps matches TRBD2 (5 bases). The germline V and J ends were trimmed by 6 bases and 0 bases, with 14 bases remaining between them. Per the germline V gene, CDR1 is KGHSH and CDR2 is LQKENI. This CDR3 is 16 amino acids long.

V and J are TRBV15 and TRBJ2-5, with D unresolved. This CDR3 is 12 amino acids long. Deletions cut 1 base from V and 2 bases from J, with 2 bases between. Germline CDR1 reads LNHNV; CDR2 reads YYDKDF (reference sequence). The CDR3 sequence: CATSRVQETQYF. Here the CDR3 DNA reads TGTGCCACCAGCAGAGTACAAGAGACCCAGTACTTC.

This clone was seen a single time. V usage is TRBV30 and J usage is TRBJ2-7; TRBD1 agrees at 7 bases. This CDR3 has 13 residues. Trimming took 3 bases from V and 6 from J; bases not matched to a gene: 8. Germline V gene lookup returns CDR1 GTSNPN and CDR2 SVGIG (reference sequence). The CDR3 is CAWSRRQGSEQYF. CDR3 coding DNA: TGTGCCTGGAGCCGACGACAGGGCAGCGAGCAGTACTTC.

The V call is TRBV29-1, the J call TRBJ2-3; 8 nucleotides align to TRBD1. This CDR3 is built from 15 residues. Germline V gene lookup returns CDR1 SQVTM and CDR2 ANQGSEA. V trimming: 3 bases; J trimming: 7 bases; junction bases outside the gene matches: 12. Written as DNA, the CDR3 is TGCAGCGTTGATCAGGGGGCTAGTTTGAGACATACGCAGTATTTT. Its protein product is CSVDQGASLRHTQYF.

The CDR3 loop is CAWMGRGEKNTGELFF. The CDR3 DNA reads TGTGCCTGGATGGGCAGGGGGGAGAAGAACACCGGGGAGCTGTTTTTT. This chain links TRBV30 with TRBJ2-2; the D gene is possibly TRBD1 (7 bases). Trimming pared 4 bases from V and 1 base from J, leaving 16 bases between. Germline values: CDR1 GTSNPN, CDR2 SVGIG (reference sequence). This CDR3 contains 16 residues. The entire variable domain, with the rest obtained from reference TRBV30 and TRBJ2-2, is as follows: SQTIHQWPATLVQPVGSPLSLECTVEGTSNPNLYWYRQAAGRGLQLLFYSVGIGQISSEVPQNLSASRPQDRQFILSSKKLLLSDSGFYLCAWMGRGEKNTGELFFGEGSRLTVL.

The CDR3 DNA sequence: TGTGCCACCAGCAGAGACACAGGAATCGTTAACTATGGCTACACCTTC. It is translated as CATSRDTGIVNYGYTF. This rearrangement joins TRBV15 to TRBJ1-2; maybe TRBD1 (5 bases). This CDR3 contains 16 residues. Germline V gene lookup returns CDR1 LNHNV and CDR2 YYDKDF (reference sequence). V shed 0 bases and J shed 1 base, with 12 bases lying between them.

V gene TRBV19 combines with J gene TRBJ2-4; D may be TRBD2 (7 bases). In germline, CDR1 is LNHDA, CDR2 SQIVND (reference sequence). The CDR3 totals 16 residues. V was clipped by 5 bases and J by 3 bases, with 17 bases between them. CDR3 coding DNA: TGTGCCAGTAGTCCACGGGGGGCCCCCGGCAAAAACATTCAGTACTTC. Protein: CASSPRGAPGKNIQYF.

The gene calls are TRBV15 and TRBJ1-5; D remains ambiguous. Germline CDR1 reads LNHNV; CDR2 reads YYDKDF (reference sequence). CDR3 length: 13 amino acids. Trimming cost V 3 bases and J 11 bases, with 14 bases left between them. The CDR3 DNA reads TGTGCCACCAGCAGTATGGCCTTTTCGTCCCAGCATTTT. It specifies CATSSMAFSSQHF.

The V gene is TRBV5-1, the J gene TRBJ2-3, with 7 bases aligning to TRBD2. V trimming: 4 bases; J trimming: 2 bases; junction bases outside the gene matches: 13. CDR1 SGHRS and CDR2 YFSETQ come from the germline V gene. The CDR3 consists of 17 residues. The CDR3 DNA sequence: TGCGCCAGCAGCCCCGGTGGCCTAGCGGTCTACACAGATACGCAGTATTTT. It encodes CASSPGGLAVYTDTQYF.

DNA of the CDR3: TGTGCTAGTGGTTTGCCCTTACCCGTCACAGGGCCTTATGGCTACACCTTC. It encodes CASGLPLPVTGPYGYTF. This chain connects TRBV12-5 to TRBJ1-2; TRBD1 might be the D (6 bases). The CDR3 has 17 residues. V was shortened by 2 bases and J by 5 bases, with 21 bases between the two germline ends. Germline V gives CDR1 LGHNT, CDR2 FRNRAP.

This clone was seen only a few times. The chain links TRBV5-5 to TRBJ2-7; D possibly corresponds to TRBD1 (6 bases). The CDR3 loop spans 15 amino acids. Germline lookup yields CDR1 SGHKS and CDR2 YYEKEE (reference sequence). With 0 bases removed from V and 5 bases from J, the gap between germline ends came to 15 bases. The CDR3 protein is CASSLEGTPSNEQYV. The CDR3 DNA follows: TGTGCCAGCAGCTTGGAAGGGACACCATCGAACGAGCAGTACGTC.

This chain joins TRBV9 and TRBJ1-2; a possible D gene is TRBD1 (5 bases). The CDR3 spans 14 residues. The germline CDR1 and CDR2 sequences are SGDLS and YYNGEE. Trimming removed 4 bases at V and 6 bases at J, with 16 bases between. CDR3 sequence reads: CASSSRGEFDGYTF. The CDR3 nucleotides read TGTGCCAGCAGCTCCCGGGGGGAGTTCGATGGCTACACCTTC.